One T cell receptor (beta chain) is described in this entry. Per the original methods: Researchers report that nucleated cell counts were estimated from reference gene primer amplification. TCRdb keeps only in-frame clones here, not all; method: immunoSEQ multiplex PCR. V and J calls and clone size are copied from that table; D and trimming were computed from the DNA. The sample carries 300,000 to 400,000 clones, more than 75% recorded once. The CDR3 consists of 13 residues. CDR1 and CDR2 (germline): SGHTA, FQGTGA. Trimming left V 1 base short and J 4 bases short, with 6 bases between. The sample belongs to a study of blood T cell repertoires in COVID-19.

This TCR was sampled from a woman younger than 35 who had recovered from COVID-19. The chain employs TRBV7-3 and TRBJ2-3, with no clear D. The sample consisted of PBMCs or T cells enriched from blood (not recorded which). Here the CDR3 DNA reads TGTGCCAGCAGCTTAATAAGAGCAGATACGCAGTATTTT. Residues: CASSLIRADTQYF.